This T cell receptor beta chain comes out of a study of blood T cells in healthy people across ages. Study-level points and caveats: Older age went with lower TCR beta diversity per million T cells, in a roughly linear way. The study found more naive CD4+ cells and higher diversity in long-lived than aged donors.

The V gene's germline CDR1 is SGHVS and CDR2 FNYEAQ. This CDR3 contains 16 residues. V lost 2 bases and J lost 3; bases outside the gene matches: 8. A second PCR, run for roughly 7 to 12 cycles, used a sample-barcoded 5' primer plus a J-beta primer mix. TCRdb reanalysed the 5' RACE reads using MiXCR and keeps one entry per CDR3 protein. The table shows over 1,500,000 distinct CDR3 sequences, with 49% occurring only once. It was approximately 10 milliliters of peripheral blood that were drawn from each donor. PBMCs numbering at least 6.5 million were isolated per sample. This clonotype was detected only a few times. Its cognate antigen is unknown.

The TCR originated in a middle-aged woman in good health. The chain links TRBV7-6 to TRBJ2-7; 9 nucleotides match TRBD2. Source material: blood. The CDR3 DNA reads TGTGCCAGCAGCTTATCGACTAGCGGCGCCCTCTACGAGCAGTACTTC. This codes for CASSLSTSGALYEQYF.